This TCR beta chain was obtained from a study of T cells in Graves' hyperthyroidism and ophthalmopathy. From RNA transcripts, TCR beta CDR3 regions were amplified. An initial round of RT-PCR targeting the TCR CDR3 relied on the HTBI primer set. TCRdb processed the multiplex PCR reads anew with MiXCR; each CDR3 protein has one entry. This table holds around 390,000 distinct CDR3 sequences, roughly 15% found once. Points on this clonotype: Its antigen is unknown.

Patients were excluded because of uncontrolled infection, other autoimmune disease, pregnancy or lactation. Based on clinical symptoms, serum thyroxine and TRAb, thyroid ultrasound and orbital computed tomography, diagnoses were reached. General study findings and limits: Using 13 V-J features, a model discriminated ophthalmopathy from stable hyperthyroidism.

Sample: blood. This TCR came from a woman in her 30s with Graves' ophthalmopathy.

Written as DNA, the CDR3 is TGCGCCAGCAGTGAATCCACGACTAGCCCGCAGTTCTTC. Its protein product is CASSESTTSPQFF. The chain links TRBV10-1 to TRBJ2-1; 7 nucleotides agree with TRBD2. CDR1 is WNHNN, CDR2 SYGVQD, per germline (reference sequence). V trimming: 3 bases; J trimming: 12 bases; junction bases outside the gene matches: 8. This CDR3 has 13 residues.